Listed below are T cell receptor beta chains from one sample, sequenced in a study of OX40 agonist ivuxolimab in advanced cancers. The protocol was immunoSEQ multiplex PCR, while the TCRdb copy is restricted to in-frame clones and leaves out a portion. The sample has approximately 72,000 clones, around 84% seen once. This specimen consisted of CD4+ or CD8+ T cells sorted from blood, obtained in a trial of the OX40 agonist ivuxolimab. The receptor set was obtained from an adult with an advanced solid tumor such as melanoma, head and neck, liver or kidney cancer. Each CDR3 is given without its conserved first and last residue. The order of the fields is V gene, CDR3 protein.

V: TRBV7-2
CDR3: ASSSGRIITDTQY

V: TRBV19
CDR3: ASSRAISGDSYEQY

V: TRBV21-1
CDR3: ASSNRGLAGAGSYEQY

V: TRBV29-1
CDR3: SVDRAGGPSYNEQF

V: TRBV19
CDR3: ASSSRRLRENIQY

V: TRBV28
CDR3: ASREPQGNEKLF

V: TRBV28
CDR3: ASTAARDRVNEKLF

V: TRBV9
CDR3: ASSAGTRGADTQY

V: TRBV5-4
CDR3: ASSVSGTGGNPIYGYT

V: TRBV7-2
CDR3: ASSLVGASREQY

V: TRBV6-1
CDR3: ASSERQSSGNTIY

V: TRBV9
CDR3: ASSVGDRASTQY

V: TRBV2
CDR3: ASSENRGPSGYT

V: TRBV7-9
CDR3: ASSLVLRGAEQY

V: TRBV6-6
CDR3: ASRAGSSYNSPLH

V: TRBV10-3
CDR3: AISEPGQGIAGELF

V: TRBV6-5
CDR3: ASSRDRENTEAF

V: TRBV7-9
CDR3: ASSLVGNTGELF

V: TRBV7-9
CDR3: APGWRGRADTQY

V: TRBV20-1
CDR3: SVSGPVEQF

V: TRBV5-1
CDR3: ASSPGTSGGTDTQY

V: TRBV4-2
CDR3: ASSQTPHSGANVLT

V: TRBV6-1
CDR3: ASSETDRNQPQH

V: TRBV6-5
CDR3: ASGDFITGELF

V: TRBV7-2
CDR3: ASSFVNTGELF

V: TRBV5-8
CDR3: ASRARGSTEAF

V: TRBV18
CDR3: ASSLGDQPQH

V: TRBV19
CDR3: ASTFIGSDTEAF